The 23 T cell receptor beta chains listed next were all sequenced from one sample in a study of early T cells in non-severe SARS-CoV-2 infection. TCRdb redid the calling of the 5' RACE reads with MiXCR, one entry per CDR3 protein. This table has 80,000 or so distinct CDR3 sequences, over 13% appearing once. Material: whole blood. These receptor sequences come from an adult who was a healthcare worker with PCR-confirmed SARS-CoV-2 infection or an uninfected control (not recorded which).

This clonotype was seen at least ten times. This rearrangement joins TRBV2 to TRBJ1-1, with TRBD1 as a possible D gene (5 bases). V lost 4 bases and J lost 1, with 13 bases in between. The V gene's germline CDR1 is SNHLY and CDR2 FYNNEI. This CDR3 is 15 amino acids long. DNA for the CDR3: TGTGCCAGCAGTGGATGGACAACGTCGAACACTGAAGCTTTCTTT. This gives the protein CASSGWTTSNTEAFF.

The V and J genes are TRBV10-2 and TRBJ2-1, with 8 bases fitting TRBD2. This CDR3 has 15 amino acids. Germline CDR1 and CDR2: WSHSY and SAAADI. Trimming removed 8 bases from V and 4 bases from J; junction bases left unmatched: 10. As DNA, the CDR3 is TGCGCCAGCGGGCGGATCAGCGGGGGTTACAATGAGCAGTTCTTC. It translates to CASGRISGGYNEQFF.

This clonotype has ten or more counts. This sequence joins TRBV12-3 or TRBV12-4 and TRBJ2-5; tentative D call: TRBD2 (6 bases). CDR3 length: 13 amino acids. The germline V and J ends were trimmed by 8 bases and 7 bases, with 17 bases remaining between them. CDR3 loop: CASGRDSTGTQYF. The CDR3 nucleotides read TGTGCCAGCGGTAGGGACTCCACCGGGACCCAGTACTTC.

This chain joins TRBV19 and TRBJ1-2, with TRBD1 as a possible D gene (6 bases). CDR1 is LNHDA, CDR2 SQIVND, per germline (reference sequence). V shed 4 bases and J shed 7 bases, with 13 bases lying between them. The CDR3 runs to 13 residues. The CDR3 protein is CASSTDRSRGYTF. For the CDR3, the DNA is TGTGCCAGTAGTACCGACAGGTCGCGTGGCTACACCTTC.

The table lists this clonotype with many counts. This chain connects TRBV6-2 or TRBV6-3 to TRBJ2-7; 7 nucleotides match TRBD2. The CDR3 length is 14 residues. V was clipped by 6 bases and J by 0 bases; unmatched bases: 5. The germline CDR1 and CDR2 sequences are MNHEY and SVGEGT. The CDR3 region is CASSIAGPSYEQYF. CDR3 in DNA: TGTGCCAGCAGCATAGCGGGCCCCTCCTACGAGCAGTACTTC.

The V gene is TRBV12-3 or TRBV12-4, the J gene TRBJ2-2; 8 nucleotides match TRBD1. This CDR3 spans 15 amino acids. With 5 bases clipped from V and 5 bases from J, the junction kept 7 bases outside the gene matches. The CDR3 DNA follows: TGTGCCAGCAGTCTCGACAGGGGCGGGACCGGGGAGCTGTTTTTT. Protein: CASSLDRGGTGELFF.

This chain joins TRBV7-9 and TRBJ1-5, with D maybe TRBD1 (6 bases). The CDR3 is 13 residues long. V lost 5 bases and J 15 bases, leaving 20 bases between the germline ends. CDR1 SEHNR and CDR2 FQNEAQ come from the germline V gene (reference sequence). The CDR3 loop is CASSAPEDRMLHF. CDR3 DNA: TGTGCCAGCAGCGCTCCTGAGGACAGAATGTTGCATTTT.

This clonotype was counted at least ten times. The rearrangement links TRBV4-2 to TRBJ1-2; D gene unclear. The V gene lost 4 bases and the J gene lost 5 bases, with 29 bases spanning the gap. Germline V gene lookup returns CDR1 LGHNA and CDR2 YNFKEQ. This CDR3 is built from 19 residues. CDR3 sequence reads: CASSRNLLPLRTPAYGYTF. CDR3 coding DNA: TGTGCCAGCAGCCGGAACCTACTGCCTCTAAGAACCCCTGCGTATGGCTACACCTTC.

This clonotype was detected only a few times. CDR3 in amino acids: CSGGLQGSTDTQYF. The DNA for the CDR3 is TGCAGTGGTGGGTTACAGGGAAGCACAGATACGCAGTATTTT. The chain is built from TRBV20-1 and TRBJ2-3; tentatively, D is TRBD1 (6 bases). Germline loops: CDR1 DFQATT, CDR2 SNEGSKA (reference sequence). V lost 7 bases and J 0 bases, leaving 14 bases between the germline ends. The CDR3 consists of 14 residues.

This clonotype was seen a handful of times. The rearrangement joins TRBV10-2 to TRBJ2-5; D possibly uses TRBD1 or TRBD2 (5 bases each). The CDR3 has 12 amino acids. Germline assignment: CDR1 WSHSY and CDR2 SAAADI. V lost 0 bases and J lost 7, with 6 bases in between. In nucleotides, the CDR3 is TGCGCCAGCAGTGAGTCGAGGGGGACCCAGTACTTC. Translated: CASSESRGTQYF.

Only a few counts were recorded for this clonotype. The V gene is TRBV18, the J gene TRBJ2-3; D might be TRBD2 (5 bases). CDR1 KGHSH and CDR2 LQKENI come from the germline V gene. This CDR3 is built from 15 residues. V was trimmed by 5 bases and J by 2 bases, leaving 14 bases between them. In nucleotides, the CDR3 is TGTGCCAGCTCATCCACTAGAGCGGACACAGATACGCAGTATTTT. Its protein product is CASSSTRADTDTQYF.

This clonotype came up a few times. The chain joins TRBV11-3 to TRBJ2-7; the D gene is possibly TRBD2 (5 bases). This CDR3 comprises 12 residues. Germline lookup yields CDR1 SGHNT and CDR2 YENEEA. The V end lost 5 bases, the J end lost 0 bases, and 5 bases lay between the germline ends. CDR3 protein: CASSRDSYEQYF. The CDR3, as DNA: TGTGCCAGCAGCCGGGACTCCTACGAGCAGTACTTC.

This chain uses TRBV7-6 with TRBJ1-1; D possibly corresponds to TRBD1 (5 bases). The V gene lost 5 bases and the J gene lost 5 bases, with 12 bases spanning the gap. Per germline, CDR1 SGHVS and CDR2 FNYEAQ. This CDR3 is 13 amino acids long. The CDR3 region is CASSGGGETEAFF. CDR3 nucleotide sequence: TGTGCCAGCAGCGGGGGTGGGGAAACTGAAGCTTTCTTT.

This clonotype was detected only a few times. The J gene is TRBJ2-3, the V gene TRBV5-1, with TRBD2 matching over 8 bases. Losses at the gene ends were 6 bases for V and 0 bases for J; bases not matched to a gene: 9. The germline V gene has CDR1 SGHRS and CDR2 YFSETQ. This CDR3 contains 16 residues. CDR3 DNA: TGCGCCAGCACCACCGGAACGGGGGGGAGCACAGATACGCAGTATTTT. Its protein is CASTTGTGGSTDTQYF.

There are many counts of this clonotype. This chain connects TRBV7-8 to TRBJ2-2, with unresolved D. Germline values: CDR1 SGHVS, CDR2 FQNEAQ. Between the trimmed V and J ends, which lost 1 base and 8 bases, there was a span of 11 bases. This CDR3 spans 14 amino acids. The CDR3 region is CASSLVLGQGELFF. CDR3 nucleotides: TGTGCCAGCAGCTTAGTTCTGGGTCAGGGGGAGCTGTTTTTT.

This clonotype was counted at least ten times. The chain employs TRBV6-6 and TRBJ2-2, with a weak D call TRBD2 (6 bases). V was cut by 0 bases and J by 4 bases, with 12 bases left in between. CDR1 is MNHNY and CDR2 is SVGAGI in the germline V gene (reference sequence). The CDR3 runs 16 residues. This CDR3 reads CASSYSSGGITGELFF. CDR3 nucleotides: TGTGCCAGCAGTTACTCCTCCGGGGGTATCACCGGGGAGCTGTTTTTT.

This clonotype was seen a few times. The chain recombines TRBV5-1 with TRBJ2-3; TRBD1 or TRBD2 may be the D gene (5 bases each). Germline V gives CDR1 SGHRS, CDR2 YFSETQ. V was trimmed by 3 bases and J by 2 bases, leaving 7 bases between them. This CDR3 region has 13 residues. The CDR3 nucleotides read TGCGCCAGCAGCTGGGACCCCACAGATACGCAGTATTTT. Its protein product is CASSWDPTDTQYF.

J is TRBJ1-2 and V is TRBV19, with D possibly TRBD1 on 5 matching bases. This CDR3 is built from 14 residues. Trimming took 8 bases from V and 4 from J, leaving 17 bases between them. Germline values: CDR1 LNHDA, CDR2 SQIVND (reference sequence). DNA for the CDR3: TGTGCCAGTTGTAACCCAGGGTCGCCCTATGGCTACACCTTC. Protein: CASCNPGSPYGYTF. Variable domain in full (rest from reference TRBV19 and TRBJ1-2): DGGITQSPKYLFRKEGQNVTLSCEQNLNHDAMYWYRQDPGQGLRLIYYSQIVNDFQKGDIAEGYSVSREKKESFPLTVTSAQKNPTAFYLCASCNPGSPYGYTFGSGTRLTVV.

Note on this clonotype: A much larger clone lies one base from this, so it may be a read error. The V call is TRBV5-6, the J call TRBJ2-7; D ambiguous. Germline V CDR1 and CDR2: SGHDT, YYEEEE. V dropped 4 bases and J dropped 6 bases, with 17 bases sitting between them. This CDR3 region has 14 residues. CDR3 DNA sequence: TGTGCCAGCAGCCCTGCGATTGGAGCCTGCGAGCAGTACTTC. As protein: CASSPAIGACEQYF.

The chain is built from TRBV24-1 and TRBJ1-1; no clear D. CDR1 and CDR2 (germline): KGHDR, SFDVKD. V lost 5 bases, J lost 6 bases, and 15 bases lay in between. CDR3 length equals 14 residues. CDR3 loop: CATSAVDLTAEAFF. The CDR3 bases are TGTGCCACCAGTGCGGTGGACTTGACCGCTGAAGCTTTCTTT.

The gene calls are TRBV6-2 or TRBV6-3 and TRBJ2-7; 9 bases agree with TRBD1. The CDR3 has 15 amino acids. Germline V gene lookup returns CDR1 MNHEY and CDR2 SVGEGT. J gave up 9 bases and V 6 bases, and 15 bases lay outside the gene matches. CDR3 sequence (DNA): TGTGCCAGCAGCCCCCTCTCCGGGACAGGGACCGGGCAGTACTTC. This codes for CASSPLSGTGTGQYF.

The CDR3 sequence: CASSPGLAGGEEQFF. As DNA, the CDR3 is TGTGCCAGCAGCCCGGGACTAGCGGGAGGTGAGGAGCAGTTCTTC. V usage is TRBV14 and J usage is TRBJ2-1; 15 bases are a match to TRBD2. The CDR3 has 15 residues. V lost 4 bases and J lost 10; bases outside the gene matches: 5. The germline V gene encodes CDR1 SGHDN and CDR2 FVKESK.

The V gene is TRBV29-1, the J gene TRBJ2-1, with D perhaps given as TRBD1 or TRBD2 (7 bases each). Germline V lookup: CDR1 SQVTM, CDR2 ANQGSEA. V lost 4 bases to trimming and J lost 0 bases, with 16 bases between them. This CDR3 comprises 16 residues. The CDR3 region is CSVALTGEGSYNEQFF. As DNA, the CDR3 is TGCAGCGTTGCTCTCACAGGGGAGGGCTCCTACAATGAGCAGTTCTTC.